The next 5 T cell receptor beta chains were all read from a single sample in a study of PD-1 blockade in classical Hodgkin lymphoma. Using immunoSEQ multiplex PCR, the repertoire was profiled, and TCRdb retains in-frame clones only, with some absent. This table holds around 150,000 clones, under 85% found once. Exposure to brentuximab vedotin varied, and each patient had relapsed following autologous stem cell transplantation. The input for sequencing was peripheral blood mononuclear cells (PBMCs), taken before the second cycle of nivolumab. The receptors stem from a human donor with classical Hodgkin lymphoma.

The J gene is TRBJ1-1, the V gene TRBV10-3, with 8 positions matching TRBD1. Per germline, CDR1 ENHRY and CDR2 SYGVKD. CDR3 size: 14 residues. The V and J ends lost 7 bases and 4 bases, in that order; junction bases with no gene match: 8. CDR3: CAIKTGEGSTEAFF. In nucleotides, the CDR3 is TGTGCCATCAAGACAGGGGAAGGGAGCACTGAAGCTTTCTTT.

There are many counts of this clone. This likely came from a read error, as a far larger clone is one base away. The sample has other DNA sequences that encode this CDR3 too. The chain uses TRBV5-1 and TRBJ2-7, with D perhaps given as TRBD1 or TRBD2 (5 bases each). This CDR3 has 14 residues. V dropped 0 bases and J dropped 3 bases, with 10 bases sitting between them. The germline V gene encodes CDR1 SGHRS and CDR2 YFSETQ. Here the CDR3 reads CASSLVGRHYEQYF. The CDR3 DNA reads as TGCGCCAGCAGCTTGGTGGGACGGCACTACGAGCAGTACTTC.

This clone appeared a few times. The J gene is TRBJ1-4, the V gene TRBV6-6, with 9 bases aligning to TRBD1. The germline V gene has CDR1 MNHNY and CDR2 SVGAGI (reference sequence). This CDR3 is 12 amino acids long. Trimming cost V 10 bases and J 6 bases; bases outside gene matches: 3. CDR3 sequence reads: CAIRQGDEKLFF. The DNA of the CDR3 is TGTGCCATACGACAGGGGGATGAAAAACTGTTTTTT.

In its sample, this clone is medium-sized. Its ends do not fully match the called genes, so a read error is possible. This chain joins TRBV6-5 and TRBJ1-1, with 8 bases lining up with TRBD1. The germline V gene has CDR1 MNHEY and CDR2 SVGAGI. CDR3 length equals 14 residues. The chain's CDR3 is CASSPSGAGGPRNF. CDR3 bases: TGTGCCAGCAGTCCTTCCGGGGCAGGGGGCCCGCGGAACTTT.

This clone was seen many times. The gene calls are TRBV11-3 and TRBJ2-6; no clear D gene. The CDR3 length is 14 residues. In germline, CDR1 is SGHNT, CDR2 YENEEA. The V and J ends lost 5 bases and 2 bases respectively, with 7 bases between them. CDR3 protein: CASSMTPGANVLTF. The CDR3 DNA follows: TGTGCCAGCAGCATGACCCCTGGGGCCAACGTCCTGACTTTC.